This passage covers 14 T cell receptor beta chains from one sample sequenced in a study of OX40 agonist ivuxolimab in advanced cancers. Repertoires were generated with immunoSEQ multiplex PCR, while TCRdb's copy carries only in-frame clones and drops some. The sample records some 100,000 clones, roughly 90% being singletons. Sequenced material: CD4+ or CD8+ T cells sorted from blood, taken in a trial of the OX40 agonist ivuxolimab. These TCRs come from an adult with an advanced solid tumor such as melanoma, head and neck, liver or kidney cancer.

V usage is TRBV6-1 and J usage is TRBJ2-7, with 7 bases that match TRBD1. Germline V gives CDR1 MNHNS, CDR2 SASEGT. The V gene end was trimmed by 4 bases and the J gene end by 4 bases; junction bases not matched to a gene: 10. The CDR3 totals 15 residues. The CDR3 protein is CASSARDSRLYEQYF. The CDR3 bases are TGTGCCAGCAGTGCCCGGGACAGCCGACTTTACGAGCAGTACTTC.

V is TRBV7-3 and J is TRBJ2-1; possible D gene TRBD1, 5 bases. Germline CDR1 SGHTA, CDR2 FQGTGA. V lost 2 bases and J 6 bases, leaving 11 bases between the germline ends. The CDR3 has 14 residues. The CDR3 region has the DNA TGTGCCAGCAGCTTACTGGCCAGGGCCAATGAGCAGTTCTTC. It translates to CASSLLARANEQFF.

The chain links TRBV10-1 to TRBJ1-4; D is unclear. Germline-derived CDR1 and CDR2 are WNHNN and SYGVQD (reference sequence). Trimming removed 6 bases from V and 5 bases from J, with 7 bases in between. This CDR3 is 12 amino acids long. CDR3 nucleotides: TGCGCCAGCAGCCTTCCGAATGAAAAACTGTTTTTT. Encoded protein: CASSLPNEKLFF.

The J gene is TRBJ2-5, the V gene TRBV30; perhaps TRBD2 as D (5 bases). The CDR3 consists of 12 residues. Trimming cost V 4 bases and J 5 bases, with 11 bases left between them. CDR1 and CDR2 (germline): GTSNPN, SVGIG (reference sequence). The CDR3 sequence is CAWTAGRETQYF. CDR3 in DNA: TGTGCCTGGACCGCGGGCAGGGAGACCCAGTACTTC.

The rearrangement links TRBV2 to TRBJ2-5; D perhaps matches TRBD2 (7 bases). The V gene lost 1 base and the J gene lost 4 bases, with 13 bases spanning the gap. The CDR3 has 15 residues. Germline V gene sequence: CDR1 SNHLY, CDR2 FYNNEI. The chain's CDR3 is CASSEGAGAGETQYF. The CDR3 bases are TGTGCCAGCAGTGAAGGTGCGGGGGCCGGAGAGACCCAGTACTTC.

The chain joins TRBV5-5 to TRBJ2-4, with a weak D call TRBD1 (6 bases). V was trimmed by 6 bases and J by 2 bases, leaving 18 bases between them. Germline lookup yields CDR1 SGHKS and CDR2 YYEKEE (reference sequence). This CDR3 region has 16 residues. CDR3 region: CASTAGALFTKNIQYF. The DNA for the CDR3 is TGTGCCAGCACTGCAGGGGCACTTTTTACCAAAAACATTCAGTACTTC.

V is TRBV7-8 and J is TRBJ1-5, with D maybe TRBD1 (5 bases). Germline values: CDR1 SGHVS, CDR2 FQNEAQ. CDR3 length equals 15 residues. Deletions cut 0 bases from V and 7 bases from J, with 13 bases between. The chain's CDR3 is CASSLATVQIQPQHF. CDR3 DNA sequence: TGTGCCAGCAGCTTAGCGACAGTTCAAATCCAGCCCCAGCATTTT.

V gene TRBV29-1 combines with J gene TRBJ2-7; no clear D. This CDR3 spans 11 amino acids. The V gene's germline CDR1 is SQVTM and CDR2 ANQGSEA. V was cut by 5 bases and J by 2 bases, with 7 bases left in between. The CDR3 region has the DNA TGCAGCGTTTCCGGAGCCTACGAGCAGTACTTC. It yields the protein CSVSGAYEQYF.

The V call is TRBV27, the J call TRBJ1-2; perhaps TRBD1 as D (5 bases). This CDR3 has 13 residues. The germline gives CDR1 MNHEY, CDR2 SMNVEV (reference sequence). Deletions cut 6 bases from V and 8 bases from J, with 16 bases between. DNA of the CDR3: TGTGCCAGCAGCCGGACATCCGGTAGAGGCTACACCTTC. The encoded protein is CASSRTSGRGYTF.

The V and J genes are TRBV15 and TRBJ2-3, with 12 bases aligning to TRBD2. CDR1 and CDR2 (germline): LNHNV, YYDKDF (reference sequence). The ends lost 2 bases at V and 0 bases at J; junction bases unmatched: 6. The CDR3 is 18 residues long. CDR3 bases: TGTGCCACCAGCAGACCGACTAGCGGGGGCCATAGCACAGATACGCAGTATTTT. Residues: CATSRPTSGGHSTDTQYF.

The genes are TRBV2 and TRBJ2-1; 12 bases are a match to TRBD2. CDR1 is SNHLY and CDR2 is FYNNEI in the germline V gene. The length of the CDR3 is 16 residues. Germline trimming cut 5 bases from V and 1 base from J; bases unmatched to any gene: 3. The DNA for the CDR3 is TGTGCCAGCAGTCCTCTAGCGGGGGGGTCCTACAATGAGCAGTTCTTC. Its protein is CASSPLAGGSYNEQFF. Filled out from reference TRBV2 and TRBJ2-1, the complete variable domain reads EPEVTQTPSHQVTQMGQEVILRCVPISNHLYFYWYRQILGQKVEFLVSFYNNEISEKSEIFDDQFSVERPDGSNFTLKIRSTKLEDSAMYFCASSPLAGGSYNEQFFGPGTRLTVL.

The CDR3: CASSLVQGFNSPLHF. The CDR3 nucleotides are TGTGCCAGCAGCCTTGTACAGGGATTTAATTCACCCCTCCACTTT. The V and J genes are TRBV7-8 and TRBJ1-6, with D perhaps TRBD1 (6 bases). V was clipped by 5 bases and J by 6 bases, with 14 bases between them. The CDR3 runs 15 residues. Germline lookup yields CDR1 SGHVS and CDR2 FQNEAQ.

This rearrangement joins TRBV9 to TRBJ2-1; TRBD2 matches at 9 bases. Germline loops: CDR1 SGDLS, CDR2 YYNGEE. The V and J ends lost 4 bases and 5 bases, in that order; junction bases with no gene match: 13. The CDR3 length is 17 residues. CDR3 residues: CASSPHPLAGSNNEQFF. The CDR3 DNA sequence: TGTGCCAGCAGCCCGCATCCGCTAGCGGGGTCCAACAATGAGCAGTTCTTC.

J is TRBJ2-2 and V is TRBV27, with D perhaps being TRBD1 or TRBD2 (5 bases each). V was clipped by 2 bases and J by 4 bases, with 8 bases between them. The CDR3 is 14 amino acids. In germline, CDR1 is MNHEY, CDR2 SMNVEV (reference sequence). As DNA, the CDR3 is TGTGCCAGCAGTTTACCCGGGACCACCGGGGAGCTGTTTTTT. This codes for CASSLPGTTGELFF.